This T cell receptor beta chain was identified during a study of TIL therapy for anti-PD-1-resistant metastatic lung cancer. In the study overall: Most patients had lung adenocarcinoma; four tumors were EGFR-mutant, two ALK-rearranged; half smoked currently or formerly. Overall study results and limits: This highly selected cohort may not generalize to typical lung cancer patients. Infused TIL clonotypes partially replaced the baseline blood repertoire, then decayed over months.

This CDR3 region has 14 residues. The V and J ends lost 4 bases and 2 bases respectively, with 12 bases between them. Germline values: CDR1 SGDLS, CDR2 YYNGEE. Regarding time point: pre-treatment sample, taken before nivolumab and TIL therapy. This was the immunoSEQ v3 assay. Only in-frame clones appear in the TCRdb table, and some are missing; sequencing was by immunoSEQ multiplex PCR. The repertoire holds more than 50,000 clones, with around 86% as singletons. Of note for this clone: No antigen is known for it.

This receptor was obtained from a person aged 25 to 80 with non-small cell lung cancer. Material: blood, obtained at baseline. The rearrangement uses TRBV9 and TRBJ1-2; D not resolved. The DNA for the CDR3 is TGTGCCAGCAGCTTCAGTGAGGGAAACTATGGCTACACCTTC. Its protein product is CASSFSEGNYGYTF.